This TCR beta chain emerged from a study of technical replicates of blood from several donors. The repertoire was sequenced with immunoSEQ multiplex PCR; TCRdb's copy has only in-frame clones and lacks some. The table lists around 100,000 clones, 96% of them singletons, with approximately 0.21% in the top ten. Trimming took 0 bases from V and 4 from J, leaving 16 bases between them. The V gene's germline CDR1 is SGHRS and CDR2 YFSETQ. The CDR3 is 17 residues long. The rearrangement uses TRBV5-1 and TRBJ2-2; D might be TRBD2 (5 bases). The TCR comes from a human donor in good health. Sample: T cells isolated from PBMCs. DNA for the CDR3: TGCGCCAGCAGCTTGGTAGCGCGGTCCCCGGGCACCGGGGAGCTGTTTTTT. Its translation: CASSLVARSPGTGELFF.